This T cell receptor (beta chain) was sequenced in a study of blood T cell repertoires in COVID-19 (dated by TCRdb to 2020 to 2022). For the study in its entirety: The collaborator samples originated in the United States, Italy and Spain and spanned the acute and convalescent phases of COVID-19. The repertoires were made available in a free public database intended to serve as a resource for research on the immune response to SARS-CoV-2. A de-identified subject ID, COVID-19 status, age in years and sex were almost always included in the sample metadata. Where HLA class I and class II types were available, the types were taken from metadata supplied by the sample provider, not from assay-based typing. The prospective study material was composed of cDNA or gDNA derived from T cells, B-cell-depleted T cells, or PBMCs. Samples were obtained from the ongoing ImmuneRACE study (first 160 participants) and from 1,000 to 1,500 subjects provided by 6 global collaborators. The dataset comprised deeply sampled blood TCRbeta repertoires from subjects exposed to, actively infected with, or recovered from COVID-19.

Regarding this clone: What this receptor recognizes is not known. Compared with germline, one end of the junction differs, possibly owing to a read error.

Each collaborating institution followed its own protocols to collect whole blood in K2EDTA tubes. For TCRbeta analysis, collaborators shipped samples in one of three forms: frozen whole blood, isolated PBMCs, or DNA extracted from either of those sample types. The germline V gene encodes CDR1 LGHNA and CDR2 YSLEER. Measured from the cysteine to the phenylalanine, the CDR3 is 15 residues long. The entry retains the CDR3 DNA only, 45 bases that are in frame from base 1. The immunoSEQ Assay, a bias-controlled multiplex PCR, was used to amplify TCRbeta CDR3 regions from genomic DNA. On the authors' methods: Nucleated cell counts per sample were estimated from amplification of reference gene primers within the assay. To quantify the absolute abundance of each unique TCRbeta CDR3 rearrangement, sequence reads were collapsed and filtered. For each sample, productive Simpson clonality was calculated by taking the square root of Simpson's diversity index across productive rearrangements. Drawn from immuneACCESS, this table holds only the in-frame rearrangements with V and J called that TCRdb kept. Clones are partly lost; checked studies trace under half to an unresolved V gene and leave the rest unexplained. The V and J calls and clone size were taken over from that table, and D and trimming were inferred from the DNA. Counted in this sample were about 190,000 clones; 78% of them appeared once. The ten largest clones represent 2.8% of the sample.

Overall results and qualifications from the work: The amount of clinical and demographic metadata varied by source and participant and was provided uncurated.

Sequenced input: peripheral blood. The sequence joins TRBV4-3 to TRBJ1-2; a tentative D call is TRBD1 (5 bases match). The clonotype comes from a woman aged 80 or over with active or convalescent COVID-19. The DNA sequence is TGCGCCAGCAGCCAAGATTCTGGCGGGACCCCTCTACAATCCTTC. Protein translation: CASSQDSGGTPLQSF.